This T cell receptor beta chain derives from a study of beta chain features in type 1 diabetes. Study outcomes and limitations: TCRB CDR3 length was moderately but significantly reduced in all four CD4+ subsets of Type 1 diabetes patients.

Germline loops: CDR1 GTSNPN, CDR2 SVGIG (reference sequence). This CDR3 is built from 12 residues. With 2 bases removed from V and 2 bases from J, the gap between germline ends came to 4 bases. This clone was detected only a few times. Its antigen is not known. All of the isolated RNA was reverse transcribed, so expressed TCRB transcripts were sequenced. Sequenced by immunoSEQ multiplex PCR; TCRdb stores in-frame clones only, minus some. Of over 120,000 clones listed, over 9.5% are singletons. The sequence was collected from a man aged 18 to 30 in good health. The sample taken for sequencing was naive CD4+ T cells from blood. The V gene is TRBV30, the J gene TRBJ1-5; D call uncertain. DNA for the CDR3: TGTGCCTGGAGTCGCGGCAATCAGCCCCAGCATTTT. It is translated as CAWSRGNQPQHF.